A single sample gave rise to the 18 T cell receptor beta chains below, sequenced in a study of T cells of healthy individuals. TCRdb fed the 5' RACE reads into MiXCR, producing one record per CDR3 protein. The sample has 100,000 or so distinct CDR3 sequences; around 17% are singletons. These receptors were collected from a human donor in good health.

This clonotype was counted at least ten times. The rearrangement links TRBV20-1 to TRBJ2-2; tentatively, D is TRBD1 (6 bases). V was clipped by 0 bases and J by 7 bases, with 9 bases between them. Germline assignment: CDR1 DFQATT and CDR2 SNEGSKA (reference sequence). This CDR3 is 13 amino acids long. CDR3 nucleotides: TGCAGTGCTAGAGACCAGGGGAACGGGGAGCTGTTTTTT. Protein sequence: CSARDQGNGELFF.

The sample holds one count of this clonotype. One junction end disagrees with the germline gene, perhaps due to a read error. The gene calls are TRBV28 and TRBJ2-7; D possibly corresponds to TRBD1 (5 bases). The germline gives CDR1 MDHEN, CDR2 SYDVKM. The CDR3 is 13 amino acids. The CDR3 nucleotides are TGTGTCAGCCGGACACCCAGAGCCTACGAGCAGTACTTC. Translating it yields CVSRTPRAYEQYF. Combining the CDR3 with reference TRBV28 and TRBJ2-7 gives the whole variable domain DVKVTQSSRYLVKRTGEKVFLECVQDMDHENMFWYRQDPGLGLRLIYFSYDVKMKEKGDIPEGYSVSREKKERFSLILESASTNQTSMYLCVSRTPRAYEQYFGPGTRLTVT.

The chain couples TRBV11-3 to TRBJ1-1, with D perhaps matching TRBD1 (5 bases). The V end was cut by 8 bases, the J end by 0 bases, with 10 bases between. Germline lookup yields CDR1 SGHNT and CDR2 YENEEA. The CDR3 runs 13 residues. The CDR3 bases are TGTGCCAGCTCAGCGACAGTGAACACTGAAGCTTTCTTT. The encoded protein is CASSATVNTEAFF.

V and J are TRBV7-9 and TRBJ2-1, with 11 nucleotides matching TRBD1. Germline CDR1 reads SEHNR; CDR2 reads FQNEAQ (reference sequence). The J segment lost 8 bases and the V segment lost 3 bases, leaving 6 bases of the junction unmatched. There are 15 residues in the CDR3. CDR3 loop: CASSFLGQGADEQFF. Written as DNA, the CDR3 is TGTGCCAGCAGCTTCCTCGGACAGGGGGCGGATGAGCAGTTCTTC.

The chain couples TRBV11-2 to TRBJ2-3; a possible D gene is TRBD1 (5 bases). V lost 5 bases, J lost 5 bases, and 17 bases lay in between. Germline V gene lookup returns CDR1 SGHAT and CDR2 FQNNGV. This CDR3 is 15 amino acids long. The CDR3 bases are TGTGCCAGCAGCCAAGGGGCCACGTTACGAGATACGCAGTATTTT. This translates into CASSQGATLRDTQYF. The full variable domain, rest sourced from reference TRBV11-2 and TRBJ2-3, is EAGVAQSPRYKIIEKRQSVAFWCNPISGHATLYWYQQILGQGPKLLIQFQNNGVVDDSQLPKDRFSAERLKGVDSTLKIQPAKLEDSAVYLCASSQGATLRDTQYFGPGTRLTVL.

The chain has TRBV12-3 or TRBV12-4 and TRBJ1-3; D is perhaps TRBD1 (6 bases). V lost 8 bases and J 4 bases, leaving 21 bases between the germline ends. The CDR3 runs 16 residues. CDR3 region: CASLNRVGASGNTIYF. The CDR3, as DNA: TGTGCCAGCCTAAACAGGGTGGGGGCCTCGGGAAACACCATATATTTT.

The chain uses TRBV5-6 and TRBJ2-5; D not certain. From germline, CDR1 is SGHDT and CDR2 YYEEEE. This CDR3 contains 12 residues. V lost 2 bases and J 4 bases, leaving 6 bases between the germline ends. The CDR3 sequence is CASSFQLETQYF. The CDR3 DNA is TGTGCCAGCAGCTTTCAGTTAGAGACCCAGTACTTC.

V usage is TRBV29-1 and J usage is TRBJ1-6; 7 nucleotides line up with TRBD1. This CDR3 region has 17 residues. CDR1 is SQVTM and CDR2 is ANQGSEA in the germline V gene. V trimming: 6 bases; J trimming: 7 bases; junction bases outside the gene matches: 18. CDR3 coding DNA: TGCAGCGTCGCCGAGGGGGCGTTGTTTGAGAGGAATTCACCCCTCCACTTT. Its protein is CSVAEGALFERNSPLHF.

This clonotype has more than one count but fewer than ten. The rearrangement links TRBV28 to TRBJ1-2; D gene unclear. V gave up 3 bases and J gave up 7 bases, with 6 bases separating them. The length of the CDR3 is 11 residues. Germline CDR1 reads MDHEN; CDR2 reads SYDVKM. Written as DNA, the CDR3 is TGTGCCAGCAGTTTCTGGGCTGGCTACACCTTC. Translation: CASSFWAGYTF.

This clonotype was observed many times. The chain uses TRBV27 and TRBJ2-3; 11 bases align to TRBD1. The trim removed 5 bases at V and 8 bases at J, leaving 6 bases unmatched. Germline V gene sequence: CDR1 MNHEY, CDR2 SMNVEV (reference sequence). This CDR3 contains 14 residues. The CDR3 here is CASSAGTGGGTQYF. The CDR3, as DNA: TGTGCCAGCAGTGCCGGGACAGGGGGTGGTACGCAGTATTTT.

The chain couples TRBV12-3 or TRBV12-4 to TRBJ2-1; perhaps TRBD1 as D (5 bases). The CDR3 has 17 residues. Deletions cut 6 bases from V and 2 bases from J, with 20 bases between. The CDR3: CASRLGPGRATYNEQFF. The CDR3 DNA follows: TGTGCCAGCAGGTTGGGGCCGGGCAGGGCAACCTACAATGAGCAGTTCTTC.

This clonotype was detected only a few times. The CDR3 spells CASSLGLSVIEANYGYTF. The CDR3, as DNA: TGTGCCAGCAGTTTGGGTTTATCCGTGATAGAAGCTAACTATGGCTACACCTTC. V is TRBV12-3 or TRBV12-4 and J is TRBJ1-2; D unclear. The CDR3 contains 18 residues. Trimming cost V 3 bases and J 0 bases, with 20 bases left between them.

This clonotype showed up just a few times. Here the CDR3 DNA reads TGTGCCAGCAGGATTACAGGGGTCACTGAAGCTTTCTTT. The encoded protein is CASRITGVTEAFF. The gene calls are TRBV28 and TRBJ1-1, with 7 bases lining up with TRBD1. Germline V gene lookup returns CDR1 MDHEN and CDR2 SYDVKM. The CDR3 spans 13 residues. With 6 bases clipped from V and 4 bases from J, the junction kept 5 bases outside the gene matches.

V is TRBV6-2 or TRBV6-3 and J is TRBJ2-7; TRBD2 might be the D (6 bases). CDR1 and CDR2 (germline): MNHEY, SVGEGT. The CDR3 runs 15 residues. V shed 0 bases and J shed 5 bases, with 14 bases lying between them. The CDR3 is CASSYSKEGLDEQYF. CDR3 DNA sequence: TGTGCCAGCAGTTACTCGAAGGAGGGGCTAGACGAGCAGTACTTC.

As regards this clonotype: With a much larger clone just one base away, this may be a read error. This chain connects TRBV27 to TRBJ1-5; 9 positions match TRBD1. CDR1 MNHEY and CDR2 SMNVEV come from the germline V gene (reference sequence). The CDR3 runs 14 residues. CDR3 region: CASSLRTGDQPQNF. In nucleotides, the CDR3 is TGTGCCAGCAGTCTACGGACAGGGGATCAGCCCCAGAATTTT.

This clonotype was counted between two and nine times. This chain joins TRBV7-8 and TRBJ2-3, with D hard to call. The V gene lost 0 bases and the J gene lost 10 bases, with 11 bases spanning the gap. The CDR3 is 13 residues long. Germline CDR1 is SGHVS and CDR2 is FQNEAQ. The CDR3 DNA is TGTGCCAGCAGCTTAGCTCAACTGTCCTCGCAGTATTTT. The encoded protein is CASSLAQLSSQYF. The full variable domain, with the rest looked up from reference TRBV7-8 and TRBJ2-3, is GAGVSQSPRYKVAKRGQDVALRCDPISGHVSLFWYQQALGQGPEFLTYFQNEAQLDKSGLPSDRFFAERPEGSVSTLKIQRTQQEDSAVYLCASSLAQLSSQYFGPGTRLTVL.

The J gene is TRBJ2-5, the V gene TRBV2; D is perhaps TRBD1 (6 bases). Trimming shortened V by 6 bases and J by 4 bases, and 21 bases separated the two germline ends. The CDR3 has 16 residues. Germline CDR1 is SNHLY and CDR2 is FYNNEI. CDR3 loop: CASSNEGYRAGETQYF. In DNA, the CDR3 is TGTGCCAGCAGCAATGAGGGATACAGGGCTGGAGAGACCCAGTACTTC. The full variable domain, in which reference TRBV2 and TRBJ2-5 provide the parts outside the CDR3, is EPEVTQTPSHQVTQMGQEVILRCVPISNHLYFYWYRQILGQKVEFLVSFYNNEISEKSEIFDDQFSVERPDGSNFTLKIRSTKLEDSAMYFCASSNEGYRAGETQYFGPGTRLLVL.

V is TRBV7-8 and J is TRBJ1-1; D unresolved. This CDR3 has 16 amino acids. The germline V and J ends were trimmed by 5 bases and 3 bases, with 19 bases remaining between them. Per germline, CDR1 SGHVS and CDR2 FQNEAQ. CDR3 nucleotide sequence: TGTGCCAGCAGCCACACCAGAGGGCGGCGGGACACTGAAGCTTTCTTT. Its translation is CASSHTRGRRDTEAFF.